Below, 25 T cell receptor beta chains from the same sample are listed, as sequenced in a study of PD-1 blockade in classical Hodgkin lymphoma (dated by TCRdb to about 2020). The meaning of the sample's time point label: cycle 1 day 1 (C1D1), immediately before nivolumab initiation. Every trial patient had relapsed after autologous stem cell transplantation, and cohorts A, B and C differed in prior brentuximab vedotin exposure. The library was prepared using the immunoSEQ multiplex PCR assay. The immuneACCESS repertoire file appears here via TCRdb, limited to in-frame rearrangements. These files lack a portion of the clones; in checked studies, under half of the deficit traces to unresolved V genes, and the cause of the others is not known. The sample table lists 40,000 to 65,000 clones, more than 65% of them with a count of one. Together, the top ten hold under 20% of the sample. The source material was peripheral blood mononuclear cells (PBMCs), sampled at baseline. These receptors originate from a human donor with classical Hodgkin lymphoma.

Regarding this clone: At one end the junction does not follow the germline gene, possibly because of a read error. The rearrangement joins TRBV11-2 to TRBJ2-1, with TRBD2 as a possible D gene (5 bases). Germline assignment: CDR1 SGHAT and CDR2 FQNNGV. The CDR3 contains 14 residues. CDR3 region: CASSLDRDSSEELF. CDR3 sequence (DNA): TGTGCCAGCAGCTTAGATCGCGACTCCTCGGAGGAGCTCTTC.

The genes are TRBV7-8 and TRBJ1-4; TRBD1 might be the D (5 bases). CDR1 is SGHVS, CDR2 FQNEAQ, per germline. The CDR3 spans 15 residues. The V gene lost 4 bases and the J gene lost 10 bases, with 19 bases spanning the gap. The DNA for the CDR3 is TGTGCCAGCAGCTCAATCCAGGGCAGCTACTTAAAACTGTTTTTT. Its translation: CASSSIQGSYLKLFF.

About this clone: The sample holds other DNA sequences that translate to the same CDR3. In DNA, the CDR3 is TGTGCCAGCTCCCCCGCGACAGGAGACTATGGCTACACCTTC. This codes for CASSPATGDYGYTF. This rearrangement joins TRBV18 to TRBJ1-2; tentative D call: TRBD1 (6 bases). CDR1 and CDR2 (germline): KGHSH, LQKENI. The CDR3 has 14 residues. V lost 6 bases and J lost 3, with 14 bases in between.

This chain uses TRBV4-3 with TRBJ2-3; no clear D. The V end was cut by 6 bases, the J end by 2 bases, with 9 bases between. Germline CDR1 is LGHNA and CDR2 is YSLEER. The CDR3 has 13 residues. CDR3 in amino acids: CASSPSDTDTQYF. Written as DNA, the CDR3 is TGCGCCAGCAGTCCCTCGGACACAGATACGCAGTATTTT.

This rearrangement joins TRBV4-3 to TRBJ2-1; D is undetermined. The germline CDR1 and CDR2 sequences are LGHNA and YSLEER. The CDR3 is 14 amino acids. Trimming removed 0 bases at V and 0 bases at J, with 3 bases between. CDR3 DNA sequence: TGCGCCAGCAGCCAAGATTACTCCTACAATGAGCAGTTCTTC. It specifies CASSQDYSYNEQFF.

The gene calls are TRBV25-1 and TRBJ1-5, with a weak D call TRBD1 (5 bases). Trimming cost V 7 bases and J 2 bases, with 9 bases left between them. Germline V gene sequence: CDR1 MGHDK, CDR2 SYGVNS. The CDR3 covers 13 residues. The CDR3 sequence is CASNGGGNQPQHF. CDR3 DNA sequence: TGTGCCAGCAACGGGGGAGGCAATCAGCCCCAGCATTTT.

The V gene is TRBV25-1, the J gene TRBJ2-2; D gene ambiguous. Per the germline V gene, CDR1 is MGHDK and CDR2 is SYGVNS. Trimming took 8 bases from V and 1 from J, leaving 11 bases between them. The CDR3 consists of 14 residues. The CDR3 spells CASAESENTGELFF. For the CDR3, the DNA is TGTGCCAGCGCCGAATCCGAGAACACCGGGGAGCTGTTTTTT. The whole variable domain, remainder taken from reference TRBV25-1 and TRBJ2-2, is EADIYQTPRYLVIGTGKKITLECSQTMGHDKMYWYQQDPGMELHLIHYSYGVNSTEKGDLSSESTVSRIRTEHFPLTLESARPSHTSQYLCASAESENTGELFFGEGSRLTVL.

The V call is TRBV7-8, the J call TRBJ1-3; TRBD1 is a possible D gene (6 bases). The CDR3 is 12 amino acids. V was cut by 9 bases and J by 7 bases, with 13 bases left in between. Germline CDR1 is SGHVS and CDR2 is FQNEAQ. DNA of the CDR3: TGTGCCAGTGGATATCAGGGGAACACCATATATTTT. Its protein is CASGYQGNTIYF.

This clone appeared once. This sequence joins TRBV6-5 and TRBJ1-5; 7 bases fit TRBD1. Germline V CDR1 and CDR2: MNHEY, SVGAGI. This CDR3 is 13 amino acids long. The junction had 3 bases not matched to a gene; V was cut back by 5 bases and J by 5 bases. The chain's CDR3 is CASSPDRDQPQHF. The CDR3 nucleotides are TGTGCCAGCAGTCCCGACAGGGATCAGCCCCAGCATTTT.

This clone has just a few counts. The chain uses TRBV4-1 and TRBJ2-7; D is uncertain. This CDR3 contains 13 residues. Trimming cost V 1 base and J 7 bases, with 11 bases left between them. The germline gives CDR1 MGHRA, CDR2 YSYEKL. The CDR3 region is CASSQVDPWEQYF. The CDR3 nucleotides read TGCGCCAGCAGCCAAGTTGACCCATGGGAGCAGTACTTC.

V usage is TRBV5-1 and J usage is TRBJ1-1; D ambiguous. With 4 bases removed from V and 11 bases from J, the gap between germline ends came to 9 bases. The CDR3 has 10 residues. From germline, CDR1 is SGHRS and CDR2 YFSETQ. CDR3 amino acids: CASSPPWAFF. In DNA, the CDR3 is TGCGCCAGCAGCCCCCCTTGGGCTTTCTTT.

This CDR3 is CAWSQGAGRNEAFF. CDR3 nucleotides: TGTGCCTGGAGTCAGGGGGCAGGAAGGAATGAAGCTTTCTTT. The rearrangement uses TRBV30 and TRBJ1-1, with 8 positions matching TRBD1. Germline CDR1 and CDR2: GTSNPN and SVGIG (reference sequence). The CDR3 has 14 amino acids. V lost 2 bases, J lost 7 bases, and 9 bases stayed unmatched.

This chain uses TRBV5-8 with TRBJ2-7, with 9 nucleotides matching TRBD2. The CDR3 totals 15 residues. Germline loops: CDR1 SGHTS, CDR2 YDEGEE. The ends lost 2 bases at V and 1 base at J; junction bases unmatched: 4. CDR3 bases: TGTGCCAGCAGCTTAACTAGCGGGCCGTCCTACGAGCAGTACTTC. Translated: CASSLTSGPSYEQYF.

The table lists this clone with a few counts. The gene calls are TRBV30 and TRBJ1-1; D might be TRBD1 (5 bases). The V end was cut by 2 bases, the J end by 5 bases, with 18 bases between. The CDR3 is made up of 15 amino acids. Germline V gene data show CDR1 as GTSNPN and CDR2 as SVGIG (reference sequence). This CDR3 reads CAWSSFGTVGTEAFF. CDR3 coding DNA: TGTGCCTGGAGTTCGTTTGGGACGGTGGGGACTGAAGCTTTCTTT. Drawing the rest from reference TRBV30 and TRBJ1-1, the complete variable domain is SQTIHQWPATLVQPVGSPLSLECTVEGTSNPNLYWYRQAAGRGLQLLFYSVGIGQISSEVPQNLSASRPQDRQFILSSKKLLLSDSGFYLCAWSSFGTVGTEAFFGQGTRLTVV.

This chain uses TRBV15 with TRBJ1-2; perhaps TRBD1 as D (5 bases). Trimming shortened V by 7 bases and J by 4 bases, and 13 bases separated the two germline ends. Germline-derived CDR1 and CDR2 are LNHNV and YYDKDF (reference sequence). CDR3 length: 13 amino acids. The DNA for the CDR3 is TGTGCCACCAACCGGGACGGTGGCTATGGCTACACCTTC. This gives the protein CATNRDGGYGYTF. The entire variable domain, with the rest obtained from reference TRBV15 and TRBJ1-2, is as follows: DAMVIQNPRYQVTQFGKPVTLSCSQTLNHNVMYWYQQKSSQAPKLLFHYYDKDFNNEADTPDNFQSRRPNTSFCFLDIRSPGLGDTAMYLCATNRDGGYGYTFGSGTRLTVV.

CDR3 in DNA: TGTGCCAGCAGCTTAGTCTCGGGCAGCGGGGTGGCCCAGTACTTC. Protein: CASSLVSGSGVAQYF. The genes are TRBV11-3 and TRBJ2-5, with TRBD2 matching over 7 bases. V was pared by 1 base and J by 9 bases, with 11 bases of the junction left unmatched. The CDR3 is made up of 15 amino acids. Germline assignment: CDR1 SGHNT and CDR2 YENEEA.

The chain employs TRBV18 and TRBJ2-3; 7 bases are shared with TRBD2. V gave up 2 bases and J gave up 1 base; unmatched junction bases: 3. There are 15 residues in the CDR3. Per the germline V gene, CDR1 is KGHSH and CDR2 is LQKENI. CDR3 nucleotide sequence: TGTGCCAGCTCACCATTGAGCGGGGGCACAGATACGCAGTATTTT. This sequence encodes CASSPLSGGTDTQYF. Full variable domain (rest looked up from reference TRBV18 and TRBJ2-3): NAGVMQNPRHLVRRRGQEARLRCSPMKGHSHVYWYRQLPEEGLKFMVYLQKENIIDESGMPKERFSAEFPKEGPSILRIQQVVRGDSAAYFCASSPLSGGTDTQYFGPGTRLTVL.

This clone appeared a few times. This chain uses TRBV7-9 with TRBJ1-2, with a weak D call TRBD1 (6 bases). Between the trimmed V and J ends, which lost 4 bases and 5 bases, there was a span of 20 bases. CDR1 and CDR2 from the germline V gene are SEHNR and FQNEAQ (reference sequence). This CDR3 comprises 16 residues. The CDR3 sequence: CASSWSVGGARYGYTF. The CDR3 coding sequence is TGTGCCAGCAGCTGGAGCGTGGGGGGCGCAAGGTATGGCTACACCTTC. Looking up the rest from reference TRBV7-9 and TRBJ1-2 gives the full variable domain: DTGVSQNPRHKITKRGQNVTFRCDPISEHNRLYWYRQTLGQGPEFLTYFQNEAQLEKSRLLSDRFSAERPKGSFSTLEIQRTEQGDSAMYLCASSWSVGGARYGYTFGSGTRLTVV.

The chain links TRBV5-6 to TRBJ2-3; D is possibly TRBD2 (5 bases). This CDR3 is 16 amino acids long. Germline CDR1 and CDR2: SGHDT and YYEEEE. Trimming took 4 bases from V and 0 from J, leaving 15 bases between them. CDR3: CASSGPEAASTDTQYF. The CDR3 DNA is TGTGCCAGCAGCGGCCCTGAAGCGGCTAGCACAGATACGCAGTATTTT.

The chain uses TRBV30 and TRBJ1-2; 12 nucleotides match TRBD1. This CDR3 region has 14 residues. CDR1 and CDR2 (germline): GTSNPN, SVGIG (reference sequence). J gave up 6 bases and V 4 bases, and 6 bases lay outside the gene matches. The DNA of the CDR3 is TGTGCCTGGAATCCGGGACAGGGGGCCAATGGCTACACCTTC. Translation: CAWNPGQGANGYTF.

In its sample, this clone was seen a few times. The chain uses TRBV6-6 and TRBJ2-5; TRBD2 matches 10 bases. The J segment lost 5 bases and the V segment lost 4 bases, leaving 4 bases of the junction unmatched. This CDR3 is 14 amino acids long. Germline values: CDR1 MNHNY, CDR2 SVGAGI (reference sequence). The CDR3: CASSSSGSAETQYF. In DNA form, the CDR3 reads TGTGCCAGCAGTTCTAGCGGGAGTGCCGAGACCCAGTACTTC.

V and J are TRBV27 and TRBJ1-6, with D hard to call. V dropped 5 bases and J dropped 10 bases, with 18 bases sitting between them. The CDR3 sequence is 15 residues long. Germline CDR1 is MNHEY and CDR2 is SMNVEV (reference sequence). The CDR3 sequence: CASSHTPSLGSPLHF. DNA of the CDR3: TGTGCCAGCAGTCACACCCCCAGTTTAGGGTCACCCCTCCACTTT.

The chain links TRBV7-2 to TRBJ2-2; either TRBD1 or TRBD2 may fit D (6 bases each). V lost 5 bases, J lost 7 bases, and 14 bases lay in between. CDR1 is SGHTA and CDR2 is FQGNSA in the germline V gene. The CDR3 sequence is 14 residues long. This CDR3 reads CASSPRTAGGELFF. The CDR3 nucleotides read TGTGCCAGCAGCCCTAGGACAGCGGGCGGGGAGCTGTTTTTT.

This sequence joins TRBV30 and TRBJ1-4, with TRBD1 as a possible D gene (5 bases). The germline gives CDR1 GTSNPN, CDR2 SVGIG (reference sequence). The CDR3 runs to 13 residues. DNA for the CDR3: TGTGCTCTGGTTATCGGGGGAAAGGAAAAACTGTTTTTT. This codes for CALVIGGKEKLFF.

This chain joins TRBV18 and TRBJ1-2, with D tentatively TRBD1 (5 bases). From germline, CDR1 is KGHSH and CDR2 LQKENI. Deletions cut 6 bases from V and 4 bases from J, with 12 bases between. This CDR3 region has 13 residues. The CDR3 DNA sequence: TGTGCCAGCTCCGCCGGACACCCCTATGGCTACACCTTC. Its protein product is CASSAGHPYGYTF.